The 14 T cell receptor beta chains in this list originate from one sample, sequenced in a study of T cell responses to AZD1222 COVID-19 vaccine. Measured with immunoSEQ multiplex PCR; TCRdb has only the in-frame clones, and not every one. The sample includes 120,000 or so clones, 80% to 90% of them seen just once. Specimen: peripheral blood, collected on day 0 of MenACWY control vaccination. The receptors were gathered from an adult in good health.

The chain combines TRBV11-3 with TRBJ1-2; tentative D call: TRBD1 (5 bases). The CDR3 extends over 16 amino acids. V was cut by 5 bases and J by 5 bases, with 21 bases left in between. Looked up from germline, CDR1 is SGHNT and CDR2 is YENEEA. The CDR3 nucleotides are TGTGCCAGCAGCCAGAGGGGCAGCCGTGGCCTTTATGGCTACACCTTC. This encodes CASSQRGSRGLYGYTF.

The chain recombines TRBV6-5 with TRBJ2-7; TRBD1 aligns across 10 bases. There are 15 residues in the CDR3. The germline V gene has CDR1 MNHEY and CDR2 SVGAGI. V gave up 6 bases and J gave up 4 bases; unmatched junction bases: 9. The CDR3 protein is CASSQSGQGVYEQYF. The DNA of the CDR3 is TGTGCCAGCAGCCAGTCCGGACAGGGGGTTTACGAGCAGTACTTC.

The V and J genes are TRBV7-9 and TRBJ1-1, with 8 bases matching TRBD1. The CDR3 runs to 13 residues. Per the germline V gene, CDR1 is SEHNR and CDR2 is FQNEAQ (reference sequence). V dropped 4 bases and J dropped 6; count of bases not matched to a gene: 4. The CDR3 sequence is CASSYQGASEAFF. As DNA, the CDR3 is TGTGCCAGCAGCTATCAGGGGGCCTCTGAAGCTTTCTTT.

This chain connects TRBV11-3 to TRBJ2-6; possibly TRBD2 for D (6 bases). Trimming left V 1 base short and J 0 bases short, with 16 bases between. The germline V gene has CDR1 SGHNT and CDR2 YENEEA. The CDR3 is 19 residues long. DNA for the CDR3: TGTGCCAGCAGCTTAGGTAGGGGACTGGCACTCTCTGGGGCCAACGTCCTGACTTTC. Its protein is CASSLGRGLALSGANVLTF.

This rearrangement joins TRBV5-6 to TRBJ1-1, with no clear D. The germline V and J ends were trimmed by 4 bases and 6 bases, with 7 bases remaining between them. The CDR3 has 11 amino acids. CDR1 SGHDT and CDR2 YYEEEE come from the germline V gene. CDR3 protein: CASSLRAEAFF. DNA of the CDR3: TGTGCCAGCAGCCTCCGGGCTGAAGCTTTCTTT.

V usage is TRBV29-1 and J usage is TRBJ1-2; TRBD1 agrees at 7 bases. J lost 2 bases, V lost 7 bases, and 4 bases had no gene match. Germline CDR1 is SQVTM and CDR2 is ANQGSEA. There are 12 residues in the CDR3. Here the CDR3 reads CSGGTENYGYTF. DNA for the CDR3: TGCAGCGGAGGGACAGAGAACTATGGCTACACCTTC.

About this clone itself: The junction departs from germline at one end; a sequencing error may be responsible. The chain links TRBV29-1 to TRBJ2-1, with 15 bases fitting TRBD2. Germline V gene sequence: CDR1 SQVTM, CDR2 ANQGSEA. This CDR3 is 17 amino acids long. The CDR3 nucleotides are TGCAGCGTTAAAGACCCCCGGACTAGCGGGAGGGGGAATGAGCAGTTCTTC. This gives the protein CSVKDPRTSGRGNEQFF.

The chain joins TRBV6-1 to TRBJ2-5, with 7 bases aligning to TRBD1. Germline-derived CDR1 and CDR2 are MNHNS and SASEGT. V dropped 2 bases and J dropped 4; count of bases not matched to a gene: 10. This CDR3 contains 16 residues. As DNA, the CDR3 is TGTGCCAGCAGTGAAATTCTTGGACAGGCGGTAGAGACCCAGTACTTC. This translates into CASSEILGQAVETQYF.

Concerning this clone itself: A single base separates this from a much larger clone, so it may be a read error. CDR3 sequence reads: CASSSGQGYEQYF. As DNA, the CDR3 is TGTGCCAGCAGCTCGGGACAGGGGTACGAGCAGTACTTC. This chain joins TRBV11-3 and TRBJ2-7, with 10 bases that match TRBD1. Trimming cost V 4 bases and J 4 bases; bases outside gene matches: 1. This CDR3 is built from 13 residues. In germline, CDR1 is SGHNT, CDR2 YENEEA.

This chain links TRBV7-9 with TRBJ2-1; TRBD2 agrees at 8 bases. Germline CDR1 is SEHNR and CDR2 is FQNEAQ (reference sequence). This CDR3 region has 17 residues. Germline trimming cut 3 bases from V and 4 bases from J; bases unmatched to any gene: 11. CDR3 in DNA: TGTGCCAGCAGCTTCGGTGCACTAGCGGAACTTTACAATGAGCAGTTCTTC. This gives the protein CASSFGALAELYNEQFF.

The CDR3 region has the DNA TGTGCCAGTAGTATAGGTTCGCTGAACACTGAAGCTTTCTTT. Its translation is CASSIGSLNTEAFF. The chain joins TRBV19 to TRBJ1-1; no firm D call. Germline V gene data show CDR1 as LNHDA and CDR2 as SQIVND (reference sequence). The CDR3 is 14 amino acids. V was shortened by 1 base and J by 0 bases, with 6 bases between the two germline ends.

This clone was detected once. The chain has TRBV6-2 or TRBV6-3 and TRBJ2-7; D not resolved. The germline gives CDR1 MNHEY, CDR2 SVGEGT. V was cut by 0 bases and J by 3 bases, with 12 bases left in between. The CDR3 contains 15 residues. The DNA of the CDR3 is TGTGCCAGCAGTTACTCTCGAAACAGAAACTACGAGCAGTACTTC. It is translated as CASSYSRNRNYEQYF.

The CDR3 loop is CASSLEGGQTEAFF. The CDR3 DNA reads TGTGCCAGCAGCTTAGAGGGAGGACAGACTGAAGCTTTCTTT. The V gene is TRBV11-3, the J gene TRBJ1-1, with D tentatively TRBD1 (6 bases). The V and J ends lost 0 bases and 5 bases respectively, with 10 bases between them. This CDR3 spans 14 amino acids. Germline V gene lookup returns CDR1 SGHNT and CDR2 YENEEA.

The rearrangement uses TRBV5-6 and TRBJ2-3, with D possibly being TRBD2 (5 bases). The CDR3 covers 16 residues. Looked up from germline, CDR1 is SGHDT and CDR2 is YYEEEE. The V end lost 4 bases, the J end lost 0 bases, and 15 bases lay between the germline ends. CDR3 DNA sequence: TGTGCCAGCAGCCGTCTCGAAACTAGTAGCACAGATACGCAGTATTTT. This codes for CASSRLETSSTDTQYF.